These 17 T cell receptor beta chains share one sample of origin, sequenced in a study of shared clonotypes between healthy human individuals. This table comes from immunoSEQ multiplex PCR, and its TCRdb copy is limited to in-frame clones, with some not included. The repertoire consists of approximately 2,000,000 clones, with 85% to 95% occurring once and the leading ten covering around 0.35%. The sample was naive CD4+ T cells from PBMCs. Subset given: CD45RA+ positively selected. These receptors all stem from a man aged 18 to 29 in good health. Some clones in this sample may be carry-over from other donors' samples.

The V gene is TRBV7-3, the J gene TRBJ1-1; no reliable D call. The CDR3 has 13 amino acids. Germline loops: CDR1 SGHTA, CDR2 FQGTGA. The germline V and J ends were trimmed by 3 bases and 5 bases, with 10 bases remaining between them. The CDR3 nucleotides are TGTGCCAGCAGCTTCTATCAGGAGACTGAAGCTTTCTTT. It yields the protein CASSFYQETEAFF.

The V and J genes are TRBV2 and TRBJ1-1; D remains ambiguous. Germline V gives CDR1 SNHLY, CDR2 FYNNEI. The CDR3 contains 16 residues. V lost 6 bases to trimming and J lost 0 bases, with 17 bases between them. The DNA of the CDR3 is TGTGCCAGCAGCGCTGTCAGACCAGCGGTGAACACTGAAGCTTTCTTT. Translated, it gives CASSAVRPAVNTEAFF.

The CDR3 here is CASSLRGSRETQYF. Here the CDR3 DNA reads TGTGCCAGCAGCTTGAGAGGCAGCAGGGAGACCCAGTACTTC. The rearrangement uses TRBV5-7 and TRBJ2-5; no clear D. TRBV5-7 is annotated as an ORF whose role is uncertain. The V gene lost 1 base and the J gene lost 5 bases, with 12 bases spanning the gap. The CDR3 has 14 amino acids.

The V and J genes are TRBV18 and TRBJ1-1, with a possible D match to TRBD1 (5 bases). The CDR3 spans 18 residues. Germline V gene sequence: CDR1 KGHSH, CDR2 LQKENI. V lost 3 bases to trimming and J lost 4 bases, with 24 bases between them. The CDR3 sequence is CASSPTRPLQVGSTEAFF. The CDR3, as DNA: TGTGCCAGCTCACCCACCCGTCCTTTACAGGTAGGGAGCACTGAAGCTTTCTTT.

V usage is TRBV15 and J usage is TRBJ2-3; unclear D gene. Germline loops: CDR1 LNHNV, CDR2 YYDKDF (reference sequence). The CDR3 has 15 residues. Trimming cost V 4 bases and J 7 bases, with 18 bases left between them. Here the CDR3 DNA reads TGTGCCACCAGCATCGAAAGGGCTAGGACGTATACGCAGTATTTT. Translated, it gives CATSIERARTYTQYF.

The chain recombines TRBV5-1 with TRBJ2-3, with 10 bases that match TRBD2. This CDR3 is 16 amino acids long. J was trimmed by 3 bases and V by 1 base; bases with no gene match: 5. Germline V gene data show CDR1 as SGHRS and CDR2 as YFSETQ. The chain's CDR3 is CASSLRGLAKTDTQYF. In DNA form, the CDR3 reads TGCGCCAGCAGCTTGCGGGGACTAGCGAAAACAGATACGCAGTATTTT.

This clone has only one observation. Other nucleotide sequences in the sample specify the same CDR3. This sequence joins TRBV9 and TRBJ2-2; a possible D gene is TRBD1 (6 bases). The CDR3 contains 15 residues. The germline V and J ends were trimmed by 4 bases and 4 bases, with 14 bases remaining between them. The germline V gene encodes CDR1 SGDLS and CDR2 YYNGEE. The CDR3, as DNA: TGTGCCAGCAGCCCCCGTACAGGGATCACCGGGGAGCTGTTTTTT. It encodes CASSPRTGITGELFF.

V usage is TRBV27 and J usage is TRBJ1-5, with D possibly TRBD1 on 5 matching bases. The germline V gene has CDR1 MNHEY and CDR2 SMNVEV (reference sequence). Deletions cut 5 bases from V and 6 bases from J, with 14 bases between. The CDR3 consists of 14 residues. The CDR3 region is CASSGDRWSQPQHF. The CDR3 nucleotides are TGTGCCAGCAGTGGGGACCGCTGGAGTCAGCCCCAGCATTTT.

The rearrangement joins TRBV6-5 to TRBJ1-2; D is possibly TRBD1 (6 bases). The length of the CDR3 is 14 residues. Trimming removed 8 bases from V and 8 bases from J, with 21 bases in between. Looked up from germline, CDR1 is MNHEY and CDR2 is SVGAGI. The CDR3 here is CASRILGGAKGYTF. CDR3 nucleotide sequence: TGTGCCAGCCGAATCTTGGGGGGGGCGAAAGGCTACACCTTC.

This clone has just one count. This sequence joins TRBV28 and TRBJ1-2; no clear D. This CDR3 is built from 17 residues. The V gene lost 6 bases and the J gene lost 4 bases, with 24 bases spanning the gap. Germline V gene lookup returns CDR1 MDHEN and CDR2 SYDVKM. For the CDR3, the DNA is TGTGCCAGCAGCCCCCCTTTGGGCGGAACGGTGATCTATGGCTACACCTTC. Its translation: CASSPPLGGTVIYGYTF.

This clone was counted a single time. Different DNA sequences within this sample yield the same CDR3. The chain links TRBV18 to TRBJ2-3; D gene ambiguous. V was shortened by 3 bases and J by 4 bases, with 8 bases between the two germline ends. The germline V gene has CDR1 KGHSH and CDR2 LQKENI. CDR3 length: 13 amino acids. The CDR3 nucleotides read TGTGCCAGCTCACCTACTGGCGCAGATACGCAGTATTTT. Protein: CASSPTGADTQYF.

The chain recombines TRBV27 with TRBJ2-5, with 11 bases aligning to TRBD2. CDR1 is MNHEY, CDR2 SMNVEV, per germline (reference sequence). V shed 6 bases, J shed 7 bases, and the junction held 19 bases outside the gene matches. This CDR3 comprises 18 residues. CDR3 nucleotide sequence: TGTGCCAGCAGGAGAAGTGTTAGCGGGAGGGCCGGTTTCGGGACCCAGTACTTC. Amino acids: CASRRSVSGRAGFGTQYF.

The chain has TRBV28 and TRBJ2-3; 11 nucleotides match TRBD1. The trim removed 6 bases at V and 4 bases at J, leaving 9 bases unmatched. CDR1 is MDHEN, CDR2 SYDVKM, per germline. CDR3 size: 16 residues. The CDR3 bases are TGTGCCAGCAGAGATAGGAGGACAGGGGGCGCAGATACGCAGTATTTT. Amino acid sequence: CASRDRRTGGADTQYF.

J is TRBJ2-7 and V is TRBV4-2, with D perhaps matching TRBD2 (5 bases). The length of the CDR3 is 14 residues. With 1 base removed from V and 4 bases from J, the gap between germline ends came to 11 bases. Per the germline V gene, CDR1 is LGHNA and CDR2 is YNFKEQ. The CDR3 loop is CASSQGALGYEQYF. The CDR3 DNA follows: TGTGCCAGCAGCCAAGGGGCACTAGGGTACGAGCAGTACTTC.

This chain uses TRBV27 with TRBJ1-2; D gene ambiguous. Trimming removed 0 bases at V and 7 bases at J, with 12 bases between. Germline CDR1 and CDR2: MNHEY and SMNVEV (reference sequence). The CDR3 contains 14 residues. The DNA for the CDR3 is TGTGCCAGCAGTTTATCGGGAGCCGCTCCTGGCTACACCTTC. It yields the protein CASSLSGAAPGYTF.

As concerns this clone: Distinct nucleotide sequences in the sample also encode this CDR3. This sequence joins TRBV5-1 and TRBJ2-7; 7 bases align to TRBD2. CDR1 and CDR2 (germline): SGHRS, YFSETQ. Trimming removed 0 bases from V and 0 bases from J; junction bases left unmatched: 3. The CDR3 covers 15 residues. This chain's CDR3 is CASSLVGGGSYEQYF. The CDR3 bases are TGCGCCAGCAGCTTGGTCGGCGGGGGCTCCTACGAGCAGTACTTC.

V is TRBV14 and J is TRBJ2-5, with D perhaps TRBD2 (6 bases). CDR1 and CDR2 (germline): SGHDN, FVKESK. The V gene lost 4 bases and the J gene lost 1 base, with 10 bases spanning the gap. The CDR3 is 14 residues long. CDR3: CASSLMGGQETQYF. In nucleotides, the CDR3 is TGTGCCAGCAGCCTGATGGGGGGCCAAGAGACCCAGTACTTC.